This TCR beta chain emerged from a study of technical replicates of blood from four donors. The assay was immunoSEQ multiplex PCR, and TCRdb's table has in-frame clones only and misses some. The sample has tens of thousands of clones, approximately 96% seen once. This CDR3 contains 13 residues. Trimming cost V 4 bases and J 2 bases, with 7 bases left between them. Germline V gene lookup returns CDR1 MNHEY and CDR2 SMNVEV (reference sequence). The rearrangement links TRBV27 to TRBJ2-3; TRBD1 might be the D (5 bases). Sequencing was done on a sample of T cells isolated from PBMCs. The TCR was taken from a human donor in good health. The CDR3 bases are TGTGCCAGCAGTTGGGGCCTCACAGATACGCAGTATTTT. This translates into CASSWGLTDTQYF.